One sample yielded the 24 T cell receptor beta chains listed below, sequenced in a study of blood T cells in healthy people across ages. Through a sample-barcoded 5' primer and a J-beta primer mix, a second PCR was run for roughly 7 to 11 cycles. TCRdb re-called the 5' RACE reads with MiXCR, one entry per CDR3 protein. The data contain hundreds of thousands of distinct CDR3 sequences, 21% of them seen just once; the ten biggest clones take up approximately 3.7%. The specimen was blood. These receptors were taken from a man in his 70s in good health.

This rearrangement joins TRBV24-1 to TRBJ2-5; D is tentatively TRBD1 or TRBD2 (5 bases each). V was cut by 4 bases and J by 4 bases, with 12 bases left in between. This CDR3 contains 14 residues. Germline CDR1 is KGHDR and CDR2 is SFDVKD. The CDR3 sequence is CATSDPGGRETQYF. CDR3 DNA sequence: TGTGCCACCAGTGACCCTGGGGGTAGAGAGACCCAGTACTTC.

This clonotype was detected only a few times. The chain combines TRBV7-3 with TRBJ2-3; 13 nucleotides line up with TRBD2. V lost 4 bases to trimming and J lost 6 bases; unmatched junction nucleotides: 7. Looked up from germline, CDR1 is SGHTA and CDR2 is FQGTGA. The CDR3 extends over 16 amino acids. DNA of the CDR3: TGTGCCAGCAGCTCGGGACTAGCGGGGACCAGCGATACGCAGTATTTT. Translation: CASSSGLAGTSDTQYF.

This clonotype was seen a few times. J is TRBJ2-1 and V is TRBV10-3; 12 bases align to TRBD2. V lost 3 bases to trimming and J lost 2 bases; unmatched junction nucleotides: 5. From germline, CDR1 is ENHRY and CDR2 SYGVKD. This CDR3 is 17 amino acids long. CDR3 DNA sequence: TGTGCCATCAGTGATCCTAGCGGGAGGGCCGCCTACAATGAGCAGTTCTTC. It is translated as CAISDPSGRAAYNEQFF.

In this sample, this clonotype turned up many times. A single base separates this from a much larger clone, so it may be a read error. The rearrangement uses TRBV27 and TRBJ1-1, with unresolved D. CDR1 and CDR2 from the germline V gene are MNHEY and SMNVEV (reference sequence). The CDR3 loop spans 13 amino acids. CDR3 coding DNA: TGTGCCGGCAGTTTTGGTCAATCCACTGAAGCTTTCTTT. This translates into CAGSFGQSTEAFF.

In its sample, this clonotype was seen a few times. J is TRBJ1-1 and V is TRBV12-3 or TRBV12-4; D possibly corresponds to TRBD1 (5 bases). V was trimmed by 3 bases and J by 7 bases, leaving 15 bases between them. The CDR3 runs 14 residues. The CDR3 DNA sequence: TGTGCCAGCAGTTTTTATCAGGGAACCAGTGAAGCTTTCTTT. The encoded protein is CASSFYQGTSEAFF.

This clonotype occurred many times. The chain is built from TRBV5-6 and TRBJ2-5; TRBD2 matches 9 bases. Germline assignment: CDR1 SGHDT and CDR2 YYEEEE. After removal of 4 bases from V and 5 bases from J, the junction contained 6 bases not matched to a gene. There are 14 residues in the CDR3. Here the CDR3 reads CASSLSAGGETQYF. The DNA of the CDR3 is TGTGCCAGCAGCCTATCAGCGGGAGGTGAGACCCAGTACTTC. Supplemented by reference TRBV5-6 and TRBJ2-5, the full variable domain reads DAGVTQSPTHLIKTRGQQVTLRCSPKSGHDTVSWYQQALGQGPQFIFQYYEEEERQRGNFPDRFSGHQFPNYSSELNVNALLLGDSALYLCASSLSAGGETQYFGPGTRLLVL.

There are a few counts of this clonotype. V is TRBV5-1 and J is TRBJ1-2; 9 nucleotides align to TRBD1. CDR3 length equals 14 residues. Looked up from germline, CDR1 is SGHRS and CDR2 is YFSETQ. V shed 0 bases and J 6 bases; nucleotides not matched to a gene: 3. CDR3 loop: CASSLGQGEDGYTF. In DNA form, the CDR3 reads TGCGCCAGCAGCTTGGGACAGGGGGAGGATGGCTACACCTTC. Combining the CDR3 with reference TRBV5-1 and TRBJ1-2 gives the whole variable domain KAGVTQTPRYLIKTRGQQVTLSCSPISGHRSVSWYQQTPGQGLQFLFEYFSETQRNKGNFPGRFSGRQFSNSRSEMNVSTLELGDSALYLCASSLGQGEDGYTFGSGTRLTVV.

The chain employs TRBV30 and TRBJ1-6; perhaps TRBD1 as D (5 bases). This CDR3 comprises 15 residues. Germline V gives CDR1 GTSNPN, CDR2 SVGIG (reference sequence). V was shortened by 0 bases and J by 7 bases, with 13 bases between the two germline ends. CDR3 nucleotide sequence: TGTGCCTGGAGTGTACGTAGTGGGGCGAATTCACCCCTCCACTTT. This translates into CAWSVRSGANSPLHF.

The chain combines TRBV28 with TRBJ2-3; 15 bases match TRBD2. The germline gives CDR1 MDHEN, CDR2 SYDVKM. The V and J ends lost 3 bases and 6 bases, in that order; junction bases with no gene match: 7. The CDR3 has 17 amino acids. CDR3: CASSLMGLAGGVDTQYF. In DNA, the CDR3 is TGTGCCAGCAGTTTGATGGGACTAGCGGGAGGAGTGGATACGCAGTATTTT.

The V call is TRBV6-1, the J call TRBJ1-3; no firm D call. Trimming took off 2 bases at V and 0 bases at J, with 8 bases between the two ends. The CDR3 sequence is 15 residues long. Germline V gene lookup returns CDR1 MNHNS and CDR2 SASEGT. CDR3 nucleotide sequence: TGTGCCAGCAGTGAACGACGGAGCTCTGGAAACACCATATATTTT. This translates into CASSERRSSGNTIYF.

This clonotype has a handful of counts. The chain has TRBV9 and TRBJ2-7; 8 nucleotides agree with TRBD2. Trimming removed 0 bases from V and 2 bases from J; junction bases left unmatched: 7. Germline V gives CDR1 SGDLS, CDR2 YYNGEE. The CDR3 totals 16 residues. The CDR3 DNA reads TGTGCCAGCAGCGTAGACGCAGCGGGAGAGACCTACGAGCAGTACTTC. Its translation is CASSVDAAGETYEQYF. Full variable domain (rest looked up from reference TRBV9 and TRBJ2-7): DSGVTQTPKHLITATGQRVTLRCSPRSGDLSVYWYQQSLDQGLQFLIQYYNGEERAKGNILERFSAQQFPDLHSELNLSSLELGDSALYFCASSVDAAGETYEQYFGPGTRLTVT.

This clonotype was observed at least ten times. CDR3 sequence (DNA): TGTGCCAGCAGTTTACTAGCTGGGTACCAAGAGACCCAGTACTTC. Amino acid sequence: CASSLLAGYQETQYF. The rearrangement joins TRBV27 to TRBJ2-5; weak D call: TRBD2 (5 bases). The germline V gene has CDR1 MNHEY and CDR2 SMNVEV (reference sequence). The V and J ends lost 2 bases and 0 bases respectively, with 10 bases between them. The CDR3 is 15 residues long.

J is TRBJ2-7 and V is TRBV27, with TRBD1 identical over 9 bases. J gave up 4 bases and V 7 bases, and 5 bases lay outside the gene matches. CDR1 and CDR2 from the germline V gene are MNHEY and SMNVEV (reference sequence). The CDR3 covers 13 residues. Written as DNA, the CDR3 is TGTGCCAGCACAGGACAGGGGCCTTACGAGCAGTACTTC. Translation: CASTGQGPYEQYF.

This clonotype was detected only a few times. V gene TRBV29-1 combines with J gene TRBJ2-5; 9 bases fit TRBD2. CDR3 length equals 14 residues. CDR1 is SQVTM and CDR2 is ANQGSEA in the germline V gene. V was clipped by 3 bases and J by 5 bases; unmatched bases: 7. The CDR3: CSVDGGRAWETQYF. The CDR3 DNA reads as TGCAGCGTTGATGGCGGGAGGGCCTGGGAGACCCAGTACTTC.

The CDR3 coding sequence is TGCGCCAGCAGCTTGTATGAGGTCCCGACCTACGAGCAGTACTTC. It specifies CASSLYEVPTYEQYF. The V and J genes are TRBV5-1 and TRBJ2-7; no clear D gene. This CDR3 spans 15 amino acids. Germline-derived CDR1 and CDR2 are SGHRS and YFSETQ. The germline V and J ends were trimmed by 1 base and 2 bases, with 13 bases remaining between them.

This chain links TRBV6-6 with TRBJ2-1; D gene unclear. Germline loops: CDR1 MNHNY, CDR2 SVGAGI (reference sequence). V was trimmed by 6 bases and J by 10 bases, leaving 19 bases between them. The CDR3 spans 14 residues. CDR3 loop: CASSSYKTAREQFF. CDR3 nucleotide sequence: TGTGCCAGCAGCTCCTACAAGACTGCCCGAGAGCAGTTCTTC.

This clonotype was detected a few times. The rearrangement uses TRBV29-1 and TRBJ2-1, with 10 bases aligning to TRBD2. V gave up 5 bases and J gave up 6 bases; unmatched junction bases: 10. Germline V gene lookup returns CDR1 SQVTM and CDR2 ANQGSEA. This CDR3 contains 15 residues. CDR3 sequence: CSVRTSGRPTNEQFF. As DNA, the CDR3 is TGCAGCGTTAGGACTAGCGGACGACCCACCAATGAGCAGTTCTTC.

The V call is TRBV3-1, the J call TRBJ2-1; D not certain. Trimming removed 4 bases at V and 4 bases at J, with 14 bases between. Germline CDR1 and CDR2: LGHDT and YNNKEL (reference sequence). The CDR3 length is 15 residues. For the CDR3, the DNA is TGTGCCAGCAGCCCGCCGACTCCCACTTACAATGAGCAGTTCTTC. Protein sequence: CASSPPTPTYNEQFF.

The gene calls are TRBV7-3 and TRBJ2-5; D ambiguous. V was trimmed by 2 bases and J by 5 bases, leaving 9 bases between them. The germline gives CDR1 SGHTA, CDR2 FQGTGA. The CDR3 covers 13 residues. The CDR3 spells CASSLGSLETQYF. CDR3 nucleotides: TGTGCCAGCAGCTTAGGCTCTTTGGAGACCCAGTACTTC.

CDR3 protein: CASSLSPGEQYF. The CDR3 nucleotides are TGTGCCAGCAGTCTCTCCCCGGGCGAGCAGTACTTC. V and J are TRBV28 and TRBJ2-5, with D uncertain. The DNA end favors TRBJ2-7, so the J call may be wrong. CDR3 size: 12 residues. Germline V gene lookup returns CDR1 MDHEN and CDR2 SYDVKM.

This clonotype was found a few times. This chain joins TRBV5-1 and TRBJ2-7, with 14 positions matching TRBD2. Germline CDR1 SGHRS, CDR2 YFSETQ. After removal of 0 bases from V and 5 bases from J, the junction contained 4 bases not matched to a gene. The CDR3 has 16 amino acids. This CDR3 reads CASSLATSGRADEQYF. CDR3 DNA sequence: TGCGCCAGCAGCTTGGCGACTAGCGGGAGGGCCGACGAGCAGTACTTC.

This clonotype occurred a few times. Written as DNA, the CDR3 is TGTGCCAGCAGCTTAGCCAGCGGGAGGGCGTCAGATACGCAGTATTTT. Residues: CASSLASGRASDTQYF. The chain joins TRBV7-8 to TRBJ2-3, with TRBD2 matching 10 bases. Germline values: CDR1 SGHVS, CDR2 FQNEAQ. The V gene end was trimmed by 0 bases and the J gene end by 4 bases; junction bases not matched to a gene: 4. This CDR3 region has 16 residues.

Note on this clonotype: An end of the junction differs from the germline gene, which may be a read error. The CDR3: CASSVGGANEKLFF. As DNA, the CDR3 is TGTGCCAGCAGTGTAGGGGGGGCAAATGAAAAACTGTTTTTT. The chain combines TRBV9 with TRBJ1-4; TRBD1 might be the D (6 bases). CDR3 length equals 14 residues. The V gene's germline CDR1 is SGDLS and CDR2 YYNGEE.

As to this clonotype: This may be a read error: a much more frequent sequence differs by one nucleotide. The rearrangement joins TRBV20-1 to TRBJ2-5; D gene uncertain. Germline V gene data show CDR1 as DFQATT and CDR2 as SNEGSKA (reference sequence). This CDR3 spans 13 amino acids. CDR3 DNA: TGCAGTGCTTACGATGGGTATCAAGAGACCCAGTGCTTC. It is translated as CSAYDGYQETQCF.